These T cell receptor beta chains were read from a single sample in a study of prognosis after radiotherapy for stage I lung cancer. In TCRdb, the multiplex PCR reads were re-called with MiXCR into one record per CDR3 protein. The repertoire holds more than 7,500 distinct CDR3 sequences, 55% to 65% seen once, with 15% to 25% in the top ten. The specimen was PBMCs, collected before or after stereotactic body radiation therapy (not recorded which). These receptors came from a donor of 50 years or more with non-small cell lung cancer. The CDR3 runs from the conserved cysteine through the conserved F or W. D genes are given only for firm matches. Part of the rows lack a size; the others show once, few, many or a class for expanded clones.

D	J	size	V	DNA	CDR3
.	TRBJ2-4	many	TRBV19	TGTGCCAGTAGTATTGAGAAATTAGCCAAAAACATTCAGTACTTC	CASSIEKLAKNIQYF
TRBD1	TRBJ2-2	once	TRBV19	TGTGCCAGTAAACCCATTGGACAGGGGGCCACGGGTAGGATCGGGGAGCTGTTTTTT	CASKPIGQGATGRIGELFF
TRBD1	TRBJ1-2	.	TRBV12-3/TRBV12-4	TGTGCCAGCAGTCCGGGACAGGCGGGGTATGGCTACACCTTC	CASSPGQAGYGYTF
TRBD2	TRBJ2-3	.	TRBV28	TGTGCCAGCAGTTTATCTAGCGGGAGGGCCGTTGTAGATACGCAGTATTTT	CASSLSSGRAVVDTQYF
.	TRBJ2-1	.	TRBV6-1	TGTGCCAGCAGGAATAGCCGGAGGTTCAATGAGCAGTTCTTC	CASRNSRRFNEQFF
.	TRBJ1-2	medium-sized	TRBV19	TGTGCCAGTAGTATGGGGGGGCCTGGCTACATCTTC	CASSMGGPGYIF
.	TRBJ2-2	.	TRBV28	TGTGCCAGCAGCCGAAGCCAGAAAGTATCCGGGGAGCTGTTTTTT	CASSRSQKVSGELFF
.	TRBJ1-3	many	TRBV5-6	TGTGCCTCCCAGACAGGTCAGTCCTCTGGAAACACCATATATTTT	CASQTGQSSGNTIYF
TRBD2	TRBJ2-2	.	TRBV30	TGTGCCTGGGTTCACGCGGGAGGGATTAACACCGGGGAGCTGTTTTTT	CAWVHAGGINTGELFF
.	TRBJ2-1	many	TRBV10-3	TGTGCCATCAGTGACAGTAGGGGTGGTTCCTACAATGAGCAGTTCTTC	CAISDSRGGSYNEQFF
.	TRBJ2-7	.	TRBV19	TGTGCCAGTAGTGCCTGGGGCGGTACCTCGGGGGAGCAGTACTTC	CASSAWGGTSGEQYF
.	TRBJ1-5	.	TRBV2	TGTGCCAGCAAGGGATTAGCTAATCAGCCCCAGCATTTT	CASKGLANQPQHF
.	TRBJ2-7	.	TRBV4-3	TGCGCCAGCAGCCAAAGTGGCGGGGAAGGTTACGAGCAGTACTTC	CASSQSGGEGYEQYF
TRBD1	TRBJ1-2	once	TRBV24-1	TGTGCCATCATACGGACAGGGCTGAACTATGGCTACACCTTC	CAIIRTGLNYGYTF
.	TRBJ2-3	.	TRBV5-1	TGCGCCAGCAGCTTGTCGCAGGCCACAGATACGCAGTATTTT	CASSLSQATDTQYF
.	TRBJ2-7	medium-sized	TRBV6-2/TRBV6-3	TGTGCCAGCAGTGAACTCCGACAGAGTAGTTTCTCCTACGAGCAGTACTTC	CASSELRQSSFSYEQYF
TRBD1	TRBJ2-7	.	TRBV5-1	TGCGCCAGCAGCTGGGCCGCCGGGACAGGGGTGGGCGAGCAGTACTTC	CASSWAAGTGVGEQYF
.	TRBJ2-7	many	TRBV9	TGTGCCAGCAGTCGCCGGAGTTATCCCTACGAGCAGTACTTC	CASSRRSYPYEQYF
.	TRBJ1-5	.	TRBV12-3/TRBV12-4	TGTGCCAGCAGGGGGGATGGTCAGCCCCAGCATTTT	CASRGDGQPQHF
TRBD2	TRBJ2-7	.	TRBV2	TGTGCCAGCAGGGAGGGACTAGCGGGAGTATTCGAGCAGTACTTC	CASREGLAGVFEQYF
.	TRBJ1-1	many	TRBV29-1	TGCAGCGTTGAAGGGGTGGCAAGGAGCACTGAAGCTTTCTTT	CSVEGVARSTEAFF
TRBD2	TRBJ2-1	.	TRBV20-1	TGCAGTGCTAGGGGAGGGACTAGCGGACCTTACAATGAGCAGTTCTTC	CSARGGTSGPYNEQFF
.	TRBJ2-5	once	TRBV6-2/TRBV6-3	TGTGCCAGCAGGTCTCCGGGACATGGGGCGACCCAGTACTTC	CASRSPGHGATQYF
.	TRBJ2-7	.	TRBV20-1	TGCAGTGCTAGTTCGGACAGAGACTCCTACGAGCAGTGCTTC	CSASSDRDSYEQCF
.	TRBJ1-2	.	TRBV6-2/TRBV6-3	TGTGCCAGCAGTTACTCGACCCCAGGGGAGTGTGGCTACACCTTC	CASSYSTPGECGYTF
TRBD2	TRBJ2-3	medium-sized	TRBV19	TGTGCCAGTAGTACCGGGACTAGCGGGAGTTTGGCAGATACGCAGTATTTT	CASSTGTSGSLADTQYF
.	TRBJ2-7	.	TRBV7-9	TGTGCCAGCAGCACTCTAGGATACGAGCAGTACTTC	CASSTLGYEQYF
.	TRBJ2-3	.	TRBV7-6	TGTGCCAGCAGCTTATCGTATCGGGGAAATCCGGCACTGGGCACAGATACGCAGTATTTT	CASSLSYRGNPALGTDTQYF
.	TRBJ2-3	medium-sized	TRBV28	TGTGCCAGCAGTTTAGAAGATACGCAGTATTTT	CASSLEDTQYF
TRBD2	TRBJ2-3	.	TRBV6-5	TGTGCCAGCAGTTCCCGGGCACTAGCGGGAGTCACATATACGCAGTATTTT	CASSSRALAGVTYTQYF
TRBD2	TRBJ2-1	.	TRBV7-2	TGTGCCAGCAGCTTCGGACTAGCGGGAGGAGATGAGCATTTCTTC	CASSFGLAGGDEHFF
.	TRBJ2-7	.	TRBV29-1	TGCAGCGCCAAAATTCCCGGAGGGTACGAGCAGTACTTC	CSAKIPGGYEQYF
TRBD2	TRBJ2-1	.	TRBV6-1	TGTGCCAGCAGTCTGCGACTAGCAGGCTACAATGAGCAGTTCTTC	CASSLRLAGYNEQFF
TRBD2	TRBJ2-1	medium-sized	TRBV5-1	TGCGCCAGCAGCTTGAAAGGACTAGCGGGAGGGCCAGCCAGGGGAAATGAGCAGTTCTTC	CASSLKGLAGGPARGNEQFF
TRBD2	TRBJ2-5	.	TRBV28	TGTGCCAGCAGTCGACCGGTACTAGCGTCAGGGACCCAGTACTTC	CASSRPVLASGTQYF
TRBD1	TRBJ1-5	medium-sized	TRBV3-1	TGTGCCAGCAGCCAAGAGTACGGGACAGCTAGCAATCAGCCCCAGCATTTT	CASSQEYGTASNQPQHF
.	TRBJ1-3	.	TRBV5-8	TGTTCCAGCAGCTTTTCCTCCATCTCTGGAAACACCATATATTTT	CSSSFSSISGNTIYF
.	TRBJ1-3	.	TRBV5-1	TGCGCCAGCACTCAAGCGGGATCTGGAAACACCATATATTTT	CASTQAGSGNTIYF
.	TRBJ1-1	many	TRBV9	TGTGCCAGCAGCGTCATTCCGGATAACACTGAAGCTTTCTTT	CASSVIPDNTEAFF
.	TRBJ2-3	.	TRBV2	TGTGCCAGCAGTGAAACCACAGATACGCAGTATTTT	CASSETTDTQYF
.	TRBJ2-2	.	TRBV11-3	TGTGCCAGCAGCACCAGGGTCCGTGACACCGGGGAGCTGTTTTTT	CASSTRVRDTGELFF
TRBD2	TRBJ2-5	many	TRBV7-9	TGTGCCGGCCCGTATCGGCGGGAGCGAACCCAAGAGACCCAGTACTTC	CAGPYRRERTQETQYF
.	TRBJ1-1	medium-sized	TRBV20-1	TGCAGTGCTGCCAGAGGATTAGTGAACACTGAAGCTTTCTTT	CSAARGLVNTEAFF
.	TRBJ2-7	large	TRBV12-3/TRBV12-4	TGTGCCAGCAGTTTAATGGGCTACGAGCAGTACTTC	CASSLMGYEQYF
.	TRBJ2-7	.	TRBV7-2	TGTGCCAGCAGCTTAGTCCCAGTCTACGAGCAGTACTTC	CASSLVPVYEQYF
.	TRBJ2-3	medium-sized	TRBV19	TGTGCCAGTAGTATTCGCTCAACCTCAGATACGCAGTATTTT	CASSIRSTSDTQYF
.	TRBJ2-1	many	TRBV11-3	TGTGCCAGCAGCTTACAGTGGGGGAACAATGAGCAGTTCTTC	CASSLQWGNNEQFF
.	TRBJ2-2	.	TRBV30	TGTGCCCACAGGGATCCGAACACCGGGGAGCTGTTTTTT	CAHRDPNTGELFF
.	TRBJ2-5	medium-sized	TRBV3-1	TGTGCCAGCAGGGTTCGGGGATCAGAGACCCAGTACTTC	CASRVRGSETQYF
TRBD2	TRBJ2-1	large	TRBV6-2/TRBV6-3	TGTGCCAGCAGTTACACCCGGACTAGCCGGGAGCAGTTCTTC	CASSYTRTSREQFF
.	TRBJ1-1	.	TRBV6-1	TGTGCCAGCAGTGACCAGGGAAGCACTGAAGCTTTCTTT	CASSDQGSTEAFF
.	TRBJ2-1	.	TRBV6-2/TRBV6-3	TGTTCCAGCAGTCCCTACCAAAATGAGCAGTTCTTC	CSSSPYQNEQFF
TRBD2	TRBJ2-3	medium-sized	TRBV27	TGTGCCAGCAGTCCCGGTAGCGGGAGGAGGGCGGGTACGCAGTATTTT	CASSPGSGRRAGTQYF
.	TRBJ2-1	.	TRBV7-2	TGTGCCAGCAGCCTAGCCCATGGACCTTACAATGAGCAGTTCTTC	CASSLAHGPYNEQFF
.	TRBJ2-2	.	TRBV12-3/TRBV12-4	TGTGCCAGCAGTTTTGGGGGTGCCGGGGAGCTGTTTTTT	CASSFGGAGELFF
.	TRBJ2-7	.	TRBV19	TGTGCCTGTAGTATTGGCGGGGCCCGGGATCAGTACTTC	CACSIGGARDQYF
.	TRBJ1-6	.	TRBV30	TGTGCCTGGAGTGGTTGGGGAAATTCACCCCTCCACTTT	CAWSGWGNSPLHF
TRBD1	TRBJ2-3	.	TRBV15	TGTGCCACCAGCACTCTAACAGGGGCGTGGAGCACAGATACGCAGTATTTT	CATSTLTGAWSTDTQYF
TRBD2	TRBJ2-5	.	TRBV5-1	TGCGCCAGCAGCCTCGGGGTGGGAGCGGGAGTTGAGACCCAGTACTTC	CASSLGVGAGVETQYF